The next 4 T cell receptor beta chains were all read from a single sample in a study of blood T cell repertoires in COVID-19. Produced via immunoSEQ multiplex PCR; TCRdb's table is partial and in-frame only. The sample yields about 95,000 clones, 89% seen once. The sample consisted of peripheral blood. The receptors originated from a man aged 50 to 59 with COVID-19, enrolled during active disease.

The rearrangement uses TRBV30 and TRBJ1-5, with TRBD1 matching over 7 bases. There are 14 residues in the CDR3. V shed 8 bases and J 2 bases; nucleotides not matched to a gene: 9. Germline V lookup: CDR1 GTSNPN, CDR2 SVGIG (reference sequence). The chain's CDR3 is CAGGRGRGNQPQHF. As DNA, the CDR3 is TGTGCCGGAGGCAGGGGGAGAGGCAATCAGCCCCAGCATTTT.

The chain employs TRBV7-3 and TRBJ2-2; D may be TRBD1 (6 bases). Germline CDR1 reads SGHTA; CDR2 reads FQGTGA. The CDR3 loop spans 16 amino acids. Trimming pared 5 bases from V and 2 bases from J, leaving 15 bases between. This chain's CDR3 is CASSEGTHSNTGELFF. CDR3 in DNA: TGTGCCAGCAGCGAAGGGACACACTCCAACACCGGGGAGCTGTTTTTT.

V is TRBV7-6 and J is TRBJ2-5; 9 bases match TRBD1. Germline V gene sequence: CDR1 SGHVS, CDR2 FNYEAQ. The CDR3 has 16 residues. The trim removed 5 bases at V and 5 bases at J, leaving 12 bases unmatched. The DNA of the CDR3 is TGTGCCAGCAGCATCTCCGGGACAGGGCTCTGGGAGACCCAGTACTTC. Its translation: CASSISGTGLWETQYF.

This sequence joins TRBV3-1 (or the pseudogene TRBV3-2) and TRBJ2-5; maybe TRBD1 (7 bases). The CDR3 loop spans 15 amino acids. Germline CDR1 is LGHDT and CDR2 is YNNKEL (reference sequence). V was trimmed by 0 bases and J by 4 bases, leaving 12 bases between them. In DNA, the CDR3 is TGTGCCAGCAGCCAAGAGCAGGGGGGTAGAGAGACCCAGTACTTC. Translating it yields CASSQEQGGRETQYF.